These 10 T cell receptor beta chains were all obtained from the same sample, sequenced in a study of Ad26.COV2.S vaccination and SARS-CoV-2 variants. Treatment reported: about 20 received Ad26.COV2.S at low or high dose, single or two shots; 5 received placebo; per-sample allocation not given. Repertoires come from day 63 after the first vaccine or placebo injection. Using immunoSEQ multiplex PCR, the repertoire was profiled, and TCRdb retains in-frame clones only, with some absent. The sample contains about 680,000 clones, 70% to 90% of which appear only once. The sequences come from peripheral blood, collected in a trial of Ad26.COV2.S vaccine versus placebo. These receptors came from a person between 18 and 65 years old who received the Ad26.COV2.S COVID-19 vaccine or a placebo.

This rearrangement joins TRBV2 to TRBJ2-7; 9 nucleotides align to TRBD1. There are 15 residues in the CDR3. Germline trimming cut 6 bases from V and 3 bases from J; bases unmatched to any gene: 9. Germline CDR1 SNHLY, CDR2 FYNNEI. The chain's CDR3 is CASREPGQGRYEQYF. The CDR3 region has the DNA TGTGCCAGCAGGGAACCGGGACAGGGACGCTACGAGCAGTACTTC.

Comment on this clone: Other DNA sequences of this sample code for an identical CDR3. The rearrangement uses TRBV7-9 and TRBJ2-3; D possibly corresponds to TRBD1 (6 bases). Germline V gene data show CDR1 as SEHNR and CDR2 as FQNEAQ (reference sequence). Deletions cut 0 bases from V and 6 bases from J, with 10 bases between. The CDR3 consists of 14 residues. The CDR3 loop reads CASSLATGTDTQYF. The CDR3 nucleotides are TGTGCCAGCAGCTTAGCTACAGGGACCGATACGCAGTATTTT.

The sample holds one count of this clone. The rearrangement uses TRBV7-2 and TRBJ2-7, with a weak D call TRBD2 (5 bases). The CDR3 is 16 amino acids. In germline, CDR1 is SGHTA, CDR2 FQGNSA. Trimming pared 4 bases from V and 3 bases from J, leaving 19 bases between. The CDR3 sequence: CASSSSGGFSLYEQYF. CDR3 DNA sequence: TGTGCCAGCAGCTCCTCCGGCGGGTTCTCTCTCTACGAGCAGTACTTC. Drawing the rest from reference TRBV7-2 and TRBJ2-7, the complete variable domain is GAGVSQSPSNKVTEKGKDVELRCDPISGHTALYWYRQSLGQGLEFLIYFQGNSAPDKSGLPSDRFSAERTGGSVSTLTIQRTQQEDSAVYLCASSSSGGFSLYEQYFGPGTRLTVT.

The chain joins TRBV7-8 to TRBJ1-3, with unresolved D. Germline V gives CDR1 SGHVS, CDR2 FQNEAQ. V gave up 1 base and J gave up 6 bases, with 4 bases separating them. CDR3 size: 12 residues. The CDR3, as DNA: TGTGCCAGCAGCTTAGAAGTAAACACCATATATTTT. It yields the protein CASSLEVNTIYF. Full variable domain (missing parts from reference TRBV7-8 and TRBJ1-3): GAGVSQSPRYKVAKRGQDVALRCDPISGHVSLFWYQQALGQGPEFLTYFQNEAQLDKSGLPSDRFFAERPEGSVSTLKIQRTQQEDSAVYLCASSLEVNTIYFGEGSWLTVV.

The chain employs TRBV25-1 and TRBJ1-4; no firm D call. CDR3 length equals 14 residues. V was shortened by 6 bases and J by 7 bases, with 15 bases between the two germline ends. Germline lookup yields CDR1 MGHDK and CDR2 SYGVNS. For the CDR3, the DNA is TGTGCCAGCAGCCCCGGTGGTACCGGTGAAAAACTGTTTTTT. Translating it yields CASSPGGTGEKLFF.

This chain's CDR3 is CASSQDYGLEQYF. CDR3 sequence (DNA): TGTGCCAGCAGCCAAGATTATGGACTCGAGCAGTACTTC. This chain links TRBV3-1 (or the pseudogene TRBV3-2) with TRBJ2-7; perhaps TRBD2 as D (5 bases). Germline assignment: CDR1 LGHDT and CDR2 YNNKEL (reference sequence). The CDR3 is 13 amino acids. The V gene lost 0 bases and the J gene lost 6 bases, with 9 bases spanning the gap.

This rearrangement joins TRBV25-1 to TRBJ1-2, with no clear D. CDR1 MGHDK and CDR2 SYGVNS come from the germline V gene. The V end was cut by 6 bases, the J end by 1 base, with 18 bases between. CDR3 size: 16 residues. Here the CDR3 DNA reads TGTGCCAGCAGGGATGATAACAGCGCCCTTAACTATGGCTACACCTTC. This encodes CASRDDNSALNYGYTF.

V gene TRBV12-3 or TRBV12-4 combines with J gene TRBJ2-6; D not certain. The CDR3 is made up of 13 amino acids. V lost 6 bases, J lost 0 bases, and 3 bases lay in between. For the CDR3, the DNA is TGTGCCAGCAGCCGCTCTGGGGCCAACGTCCTGACTTTC. Protein: CASSRSGANVLTF.

The gene calls are TRBV5-4 and TRBJ2-7; unclear D gene. Germline CDR1 and CDR2: SGHNT and YYREEE (reference sequence). The CDR3 has 13 amino acids. The germline V and J ends were trimmed by 2 bases and 4 bases, with 10 bases remaining between them. CDR3 DNA sequence: TGTGCCAGCAGCTTAGCCCCTATATACGAGCAGTACTTC. Residues: CASSLAPIYEQYF.

This chain uses TRBV7-9 with TRBJ2-1; 8 nucleotides match TRBD2. The CDR3 has 15 residues. Germline loops: CDR1 SEHNR, CDR2 FQNEAQ (reference sequence). The ends lost 5 bases at V and 9 bases at J; junction bases unmatched: 12. The CDR3 loop reads CASSPPGLEDSEQFF. DNA of the CDR3: TGTGCCAGCAGCCCCCCGGGACTAGAAGATAGTGAGCAGTTCTTC. The full variable domain, with the rest looked up from reference TRBV7-9 and TRBJ2-1, is DTGVSQNPRHKITKRGQNVTFRCDPISEHNRLYWYRQTLGQGPEFLTYFQNEAQLEKSRLLSDRFSAERPKGSFSTLEIQRTEQGDSAMYLCASSPPGLEDSEQFFGPGTRLTVL.